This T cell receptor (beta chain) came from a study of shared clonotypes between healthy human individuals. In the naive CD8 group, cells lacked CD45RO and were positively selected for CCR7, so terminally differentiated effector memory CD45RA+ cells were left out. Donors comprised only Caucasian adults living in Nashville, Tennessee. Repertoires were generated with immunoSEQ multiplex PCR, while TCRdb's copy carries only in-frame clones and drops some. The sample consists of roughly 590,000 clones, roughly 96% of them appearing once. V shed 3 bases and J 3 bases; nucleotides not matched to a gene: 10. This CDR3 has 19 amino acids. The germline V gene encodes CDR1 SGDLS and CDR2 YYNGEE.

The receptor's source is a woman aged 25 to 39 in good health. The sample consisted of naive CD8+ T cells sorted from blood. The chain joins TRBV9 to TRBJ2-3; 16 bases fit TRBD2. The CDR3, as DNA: TGTGCCAGCAGCGGGGGACTAGCGGGAGGGCCGGAGTGGACAGATACGCAGTATTTT. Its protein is CASSGGLAGGPEWTDTQYF.